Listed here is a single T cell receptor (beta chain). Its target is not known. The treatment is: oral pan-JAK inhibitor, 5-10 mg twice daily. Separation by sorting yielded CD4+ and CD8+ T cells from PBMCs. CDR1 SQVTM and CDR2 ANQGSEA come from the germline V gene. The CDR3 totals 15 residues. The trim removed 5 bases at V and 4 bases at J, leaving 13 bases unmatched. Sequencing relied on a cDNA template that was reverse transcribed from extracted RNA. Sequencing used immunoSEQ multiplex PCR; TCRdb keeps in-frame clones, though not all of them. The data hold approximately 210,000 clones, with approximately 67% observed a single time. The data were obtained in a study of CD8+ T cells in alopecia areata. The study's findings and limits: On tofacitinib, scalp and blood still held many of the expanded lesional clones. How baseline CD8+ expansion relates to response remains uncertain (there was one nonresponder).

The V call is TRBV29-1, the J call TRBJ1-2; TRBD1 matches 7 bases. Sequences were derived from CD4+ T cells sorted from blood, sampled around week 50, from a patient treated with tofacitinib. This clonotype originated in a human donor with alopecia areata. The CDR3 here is CSVIPATRQGYGYTF. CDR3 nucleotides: TGCAGCGTTATACCGGCGACTCGACAGGGCTATGGCTACACCTTC.